A single count supports the clone carrying this T cell receptor beta chain. Germline lookup yields CDR1 SEHNR and CDR2 FQNEAQ (reference sequence). Trimming cost V 0 bases and J 2 bases, with 18 bases left between them. CDR3 length: 18 amino acids. The repertoire was sequenced with immunoSEQ multiplex PCR; TCRdb's copy has only in-frame clones and lacks some. Of some 51,000 clones in the sample, 86% were seen once. The data were taken from a study of T cells in localized non-small cell lung cancer. The sequencing here drew on peripheral blood, taken before any cancer treatment. The sequence derives from a woman aged 40-69 years with stage I lung adenocarcinoma. The J gene is TRBJ2-3, the V gene TRBV7-9; D call uncertain. The CDR3 DNA is TGTGCCAGCAGCTTAGCGGACCCTACGGTGCCATACACAGATACGCAGTATTTT. This gives the protein CASSLADPTVPYTDTQYF.